This entry is about one TCR beta chain. Its antigen remains unknown. Profiled with immunoSEQ multiplex PCR; TCRdb holds only in-frame clones, not every one. The sample records 100,000 or so clones, about 94% being singletons. The data belong to a study of siplizumab effects on memory and regulatory T cells. Findings and limits, study-wide: Tregs that proliferated in siplizumab cultures did not have their suppressive function confirmed.

This CDR3 comprises 17 residues. Trimming cost V 4 bases and J 3 bases; bases outside gene matches: 10. Germline CDR1 SGHRS, CDR2 YFSETQ. The sequence was obtained from a human donor in good health. This chain links TRBV5-1 with TRBJ1-2; TRBD1 matches at 12 bases. The specimen sequenced was non-Treg CD4+ T cells sorted from blood. The CDR3 bases are TGCGCCAGCAGCCCAGGGACAGGGGGCCCAATTTACTATGGCTACACCTTC. Protein sequence: CASSPGTGGPIYYGYTF. Full variable domain (remainder filled in from reference TRBV5-1 and TRBJ1-2): KAGVTQTPRYLIKTRGQQVTLSCSPISGHRSVSWYQQTPGQGLQFLFEYFSETQRNKGNFPGRFSGRQFSNSRSEMNVSTLELGDSALYLCASSPGTGGPIYYGYTFGSGTRLTVV.